Below, 10 T cell receptor beta chains from the same sample are listed, as sequenced in a study of T cells in Graves' hyperthyroidism and ophthalmopathy. Amplified TCR beta CDR3 regions came from RNA transcripts. Carried out on the TCR CDR3, a first-round RT-PCR used the HTBI primer set. Each CDR3 protein is one row after TCRdb ran MiXCR on the multiplex PCR reads. The sample lists about 52,000 distinct CDR3 sequences, roughly 50% occurring once. The specimen was blood. These receptor sequences come from a woman in her fifties or sixties with Graves' ophthalmopathy.

The chain recombines TRBV2 with TRBJ1-5, with 9 bases that match TRBD1. The CDR3 has 14 amino acids. V lost 4 bases and J lost 7; bases outside the gene matches: 5. The germline gives CDR1 SNHLY, CDR2 FYNNEI. CDR3 DNA: TGTGCCAGCAGTGCGGGACAGGGAGGACAGCCCCAGCATTTT. It yields the protein CASSAGQGGQPQHF.

This chain uses TRBV7-9 with TRBJ2-1; TRBD2 agrees at 13 bases. V lost 5 bases to trimming and J lost 8 bases; unmatched junction nucleotides: 21. Germline V gives CDR1 SEHNR, CDR2 FQNEAQ (reference sequence). The CDR3 extends over 20 amino acids. The CDR3 sequence: CASSPGGPYSGLAGVDEQFF. The CDR3 DNA reads as TGTGCCAGCAGCCCAGGGGGCCCCTACTCCGGACTAGCGGGAGTGGATGAGCAGTTCTTC.

Notes on this clonotype: This clone may be a read error of a much larger clone one base away. The chain uses TRBV12-3 or TRBV12-4 and TRBJ2-5; TRBD2 agrees at 11 bases. V trimming: 6 bases; J trimming: 7 bases; junction bases outside the gene matches: 7. The CDR3 is 14 amino acids. CDR3 in amino acids: CASSSTSGMGTQYF. The CDR3 nucleotides read TGTGCCAGCAGCTCGACTAGCGGGATGGGGACCCAGTACTTC.

This clonotype was seen at least ten times. The chain links TRBV6-5 to TRBJ1-4, with D possibly TRBD1 on 5 matching bases. The CDR3 has 15 residues. V dropped 6 bases and J dropped 0 bases, with 11 bases sitting between them. The germline CDR1 and CDR2 sequences are MNHEY and SVGAGI. The CDR3 DNA follows: TGTGCCAGCAGCCCCCGACAGTCAACTAATGAAAAACTGTTTTTT. Translated: CASSPRQSTNEKLFF.

V gene TRBV20-1 combines with J gene TRBJ1-1; 8 bases fit TRBD1. Losses at the gene ends were 4 bases for V and 0 bases for J; bases not matched to a gene: 1. The CDR3 is 13 amino acids. CDR1 and CDR2 from the germline V gene are DFQATT and SNEGSKA (reference sequence). The CDR3 loop is CSATGGVNTEAFF. Here the CDR3 DNA reads TGCAGTGCTACAGGGGGCGTGAACACTGAAGCTTTCTTT.

The J gene is TRBJ1-2, the V gene TRBV2; 7 nucleotides agree with TRBD1. The trim removed 5 bases at V and 6 bases at J, leaving 6 bases unmatched. The V gene's germline CDR1 is SNHLY and CDR2 FYNNEI. The CDR3 loop spans 13 amino acids. This CDR3 reads CASSYSGTDGYTF. In nucleotides, the CDR3 is TGTGCCAGCAGTTACTCCGGGACAGATGGCTACACCTTC.

The sample holds one count of this clonotype. V gene TRBV15 combines with J gene TRBJ2-7, with TRBD2 matching over 7 bases. This CDR3 is 16 amino acids long. The germline CDR1 and CDR2 sequences are LNHNV and YYDKDF (reference sequence). V shed 3 bases, J shed 0 bases, and the junction held 8 bases outside the gene matches. CDR3 protein: CATSSAGGSNSYEQYF. CDR3 coding DNA: TGTGCCACCAGCAGCGCCGGGGGGTCCAACTCCTACGAGCAGTACTTC.

Points on this clonotype: Possible read error: a much larger clone is one base away. V gene TRBV6-1 combines with J gene TRBJ2-7; 7 bases line up with TRBD1. This CDR3 comprises 15 residues. Trimming took 4 bases from V and 2 from J; bases not matched to a gene: 8. Germline CDR1 reads MNHNS; CDR2 reads SASEGT. CDR3 sequence (DNA): TGTGCCAGCAGTGTCATAGACAGGGCAGCCTACGAGCAGTACTTC. It translates to CASSVIDRAAYEQYF.

This clonotype was seen a handful of times. V and J are TRBV11-2 and TRBJ2-1; TRBD2 matches at 10 bases. Germline-derived CDR1 and CDR2 are SGHAT and FQNNGV. With 3 bases clipped from V and 9 bases from J, the junction kept 8 bases outside the gene matches. CDR3 length: 15 residues. The CDR3 here is CASSFPGLANGEQFF. The DNA of the CDR3 is TGTGCCAGCAGCTTTCCGGGACTAGCGAATGGTGAGCAGTTCTTC.

This clonotype has just a few counts. V and J are TRBV6-6 and TRBJ2-3; 14 positions match TRBD2. The V and J ends lost 5 bases and 3 bases, in that order; junction bases with no gene match: 10. The CDR3 spans 18 residues. Germline CDR1 reads MNHNY; CDR2 reads SVGAGI (reference sequence). The CDR3 reads CASSIPLGTSGGTDTQYF. The CDR3 coding sequence is TGTGCCAGCAGTATACCGCTTGGGACTAGCGGGGGTACAGATACGCAGTATTTT.